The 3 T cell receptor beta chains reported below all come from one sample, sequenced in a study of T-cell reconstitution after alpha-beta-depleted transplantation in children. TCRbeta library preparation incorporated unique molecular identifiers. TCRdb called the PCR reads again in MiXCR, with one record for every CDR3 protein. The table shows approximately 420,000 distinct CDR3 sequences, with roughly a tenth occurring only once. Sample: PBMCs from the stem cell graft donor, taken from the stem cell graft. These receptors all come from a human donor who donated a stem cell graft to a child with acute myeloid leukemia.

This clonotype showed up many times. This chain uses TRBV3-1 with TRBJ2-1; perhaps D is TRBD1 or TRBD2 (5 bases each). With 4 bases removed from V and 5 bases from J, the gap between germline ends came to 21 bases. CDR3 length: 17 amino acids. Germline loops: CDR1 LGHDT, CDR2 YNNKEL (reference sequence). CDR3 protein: CASSPMKPVEGHNEQFF. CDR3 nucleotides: TGTGCCAGCAGCCCTATGAAGCCGGTAGAGGGGCACAATGAGCAGTTCTTC.

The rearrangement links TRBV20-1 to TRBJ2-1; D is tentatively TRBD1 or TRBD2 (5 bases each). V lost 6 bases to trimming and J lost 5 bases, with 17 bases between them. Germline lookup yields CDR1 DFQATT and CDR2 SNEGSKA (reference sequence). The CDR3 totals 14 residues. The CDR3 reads CSAQRTGAHNEQFF. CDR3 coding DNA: TGCAGTGCCCAGAGGACCGGGGCCCACAATGAGCAGTTCTTC.

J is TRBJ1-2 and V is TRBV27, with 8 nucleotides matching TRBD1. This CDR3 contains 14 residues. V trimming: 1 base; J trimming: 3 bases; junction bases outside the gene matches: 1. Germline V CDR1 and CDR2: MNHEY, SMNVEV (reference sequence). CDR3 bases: TGTGCCAGCAGTTTATTACAGGGGGACTATGGCTACACCTTC. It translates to CASSLLQGDYGYTF.